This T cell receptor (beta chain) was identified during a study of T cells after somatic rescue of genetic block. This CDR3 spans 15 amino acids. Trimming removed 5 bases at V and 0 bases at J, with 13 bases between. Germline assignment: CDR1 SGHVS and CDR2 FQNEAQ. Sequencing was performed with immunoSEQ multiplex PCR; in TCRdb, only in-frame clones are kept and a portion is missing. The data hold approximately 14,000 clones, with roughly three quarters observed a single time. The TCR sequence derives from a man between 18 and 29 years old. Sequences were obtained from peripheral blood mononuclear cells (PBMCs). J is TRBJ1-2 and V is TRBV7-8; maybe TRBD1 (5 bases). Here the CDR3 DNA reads TGTGCCAGCAGCCTGGCGGGACCCCCTAACTATGGCTACACCTTC. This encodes CASSLAGPPNYGYTF. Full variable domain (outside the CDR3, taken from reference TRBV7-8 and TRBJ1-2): GAGVSQSPRYKVAKRGQDVALRCDPISGHVSLFWYQQALGQGPEFLTYFQNEAQLDKSGLPSDRFFAERPEGSVSTLKIQRTQQEDSAVYLCASSLAGPPNYGYTFGSGTRLTVV.